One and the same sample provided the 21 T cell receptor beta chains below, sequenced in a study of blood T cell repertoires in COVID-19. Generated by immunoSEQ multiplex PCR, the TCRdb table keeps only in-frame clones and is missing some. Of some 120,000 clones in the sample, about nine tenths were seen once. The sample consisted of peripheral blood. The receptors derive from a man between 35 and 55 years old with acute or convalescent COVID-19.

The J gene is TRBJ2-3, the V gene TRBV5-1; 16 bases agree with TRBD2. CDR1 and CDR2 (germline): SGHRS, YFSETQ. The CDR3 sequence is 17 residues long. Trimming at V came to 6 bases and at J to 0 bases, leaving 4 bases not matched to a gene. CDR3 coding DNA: TGCGCCAGCAACCCGGGACTAGCGGGAGGGAGCACAGATACGCAGTATTTT. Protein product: CASNPGLAGGSTDTQYF.

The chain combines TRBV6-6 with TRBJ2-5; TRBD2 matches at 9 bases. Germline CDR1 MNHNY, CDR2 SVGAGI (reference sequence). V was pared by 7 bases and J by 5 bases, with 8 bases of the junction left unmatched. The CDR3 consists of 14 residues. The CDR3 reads CASTDSGSRETQYF. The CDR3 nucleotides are TGTGCCAGCACCGATAGCGGGAGTAGGGAGACCCAGTACTTC.

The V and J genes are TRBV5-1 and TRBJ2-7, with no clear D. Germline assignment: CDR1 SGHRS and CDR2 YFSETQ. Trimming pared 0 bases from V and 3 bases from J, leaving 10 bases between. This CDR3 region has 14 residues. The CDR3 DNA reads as TGCGCCAGCAGCTTGGCTTTTGGCAGCTACGAGCAGTACTTC. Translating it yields CASSLAFGSYEQYF.

CDR3 amino acids: CASSIRDRSFDYGYTF. CDR3 DNA sequence: TGTGCCAGCAGCATCCGGGACAGGAGTTTTGACTATGGCTACACCTTC. The rearrangement uses TRBV6-6 and TRBJ1-2, with 8 nucleotides matching TRBD1. V shed 6 bases and J 3 bases; nucleotides not matched to a gene: 12. This CDR3 region has 16 residues. CDR1 is MNHNY, CDR2 SVGAGI, per germline (reference sequence).

The CDR3 DNA reads as TGTGCCTGGAGTGTTTTGGACAGCTACTATGGCTACACCTTC. It is translated as CAWSVLDSYYGYTF. The rearrangement uses TRBV30 and TRBJ1-2; D may be TRBD1 (6 bases). Germline values: CDR1 GTSNPN, CDR2 SVGIG (reference sequence). The V end was cut by 0 bases, the J end by 3 bases, with 11 bases between. The CDR3 has 14 amino acids.

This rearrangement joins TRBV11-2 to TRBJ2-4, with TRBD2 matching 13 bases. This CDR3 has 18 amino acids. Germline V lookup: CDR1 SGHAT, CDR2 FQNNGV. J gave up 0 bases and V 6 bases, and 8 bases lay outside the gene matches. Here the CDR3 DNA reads TGTGCCAGCAGACGACTAGCGGGAGGACTACTAGCCAAAAACATTCAGTACTTC. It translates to CASRRLAGGLLAKNIQYF.

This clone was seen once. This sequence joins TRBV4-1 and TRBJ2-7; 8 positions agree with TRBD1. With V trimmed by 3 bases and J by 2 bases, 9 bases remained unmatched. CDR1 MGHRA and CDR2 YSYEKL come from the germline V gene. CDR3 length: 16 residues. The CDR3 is CASSQIPGQVPYEQYF. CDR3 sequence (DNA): TGCGCCAGCAGCCAGATCCCGGGACAGGTGCCCTACGAGCAGTACTTC.

The chain's CDR3 is CASSLELNRNTIYF. The CDR3 bases are TGTGCCAGCAGCTTAGAATTGAACAGAAACACCATATATTTT. The rearrangement uses TRBV11-2 and TRBJ1-3, with unresolved D. V was shortened by 0 bases and J by 5 bases, with 8 bases between the two germline ends. The CDR3 runs 14 residues. Germline CDR1 SGHAT, CDR2 FQNNGV.

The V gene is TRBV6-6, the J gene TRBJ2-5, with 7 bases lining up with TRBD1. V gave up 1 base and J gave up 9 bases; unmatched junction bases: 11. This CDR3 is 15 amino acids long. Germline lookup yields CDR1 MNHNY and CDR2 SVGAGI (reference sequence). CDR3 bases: TGTGCCAGCAGTTACTTCGGCGACCCCAGGGGGTCCCAGTACTTC. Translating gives CASSYFGDPRGSQYF.

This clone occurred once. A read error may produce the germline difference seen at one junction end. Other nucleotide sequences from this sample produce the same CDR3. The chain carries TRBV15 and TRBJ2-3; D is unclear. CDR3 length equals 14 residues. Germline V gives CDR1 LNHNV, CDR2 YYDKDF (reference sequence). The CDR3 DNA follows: TGTGCCACTAGCAGAGATCTCGGTACAGATACGCAGTATTTT. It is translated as CATSRDLGTDTQYF.

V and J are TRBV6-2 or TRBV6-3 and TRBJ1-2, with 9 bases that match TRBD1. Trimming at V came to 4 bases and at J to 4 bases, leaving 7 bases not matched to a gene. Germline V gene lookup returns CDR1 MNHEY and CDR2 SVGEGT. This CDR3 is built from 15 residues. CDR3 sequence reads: CASSSGTGRFYGYTF. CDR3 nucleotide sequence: TGTGCCAGCAGTTCCGGGACAGGGCGTTTCTATGGCTACACCTTC.

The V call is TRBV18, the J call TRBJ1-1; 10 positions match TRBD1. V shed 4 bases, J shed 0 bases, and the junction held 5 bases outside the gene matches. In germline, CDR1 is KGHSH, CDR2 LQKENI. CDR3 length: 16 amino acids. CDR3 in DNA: TGTGCCAGCTCACAGACAGGGGGCCGAATGAACACTGAAGCTTTCTTT. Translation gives CASSQTGGRMNTEAFF.

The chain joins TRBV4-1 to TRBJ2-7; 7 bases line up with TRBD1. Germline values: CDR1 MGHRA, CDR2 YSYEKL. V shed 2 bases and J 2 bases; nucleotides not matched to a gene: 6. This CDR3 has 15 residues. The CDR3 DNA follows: TGCGCCAGCAGCCAACTCCGGGACAGTACCTACGAGCAGTACTTC. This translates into CASSQLRDSTYEQYF.

This CDR3 reads CASTRAGVPDTQYF. For the CDR3, the DNA is TGCGCCAGCACGAGAGCGGGAGTTCCAGATACGCAGTATTTT. The chain couples TRBV5-1 to TRBJ2-3, with 8 bases matching TRBD2. With V trimmed by 6 bases and J by 4 bases, 7 bases remained unmatched. The germline CDR1 and CDR2 sequences are SGHRS and YFSETQ. The CDR3 consists of 14 residues.

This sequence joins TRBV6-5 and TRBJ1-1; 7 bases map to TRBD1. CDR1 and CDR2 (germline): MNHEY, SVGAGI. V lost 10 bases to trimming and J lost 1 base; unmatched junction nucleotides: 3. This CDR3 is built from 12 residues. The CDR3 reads CATQGGNTEAFF. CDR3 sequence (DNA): TGTGCCACTCAGGGGGGGAACACTGAAGCTTTCTTT.

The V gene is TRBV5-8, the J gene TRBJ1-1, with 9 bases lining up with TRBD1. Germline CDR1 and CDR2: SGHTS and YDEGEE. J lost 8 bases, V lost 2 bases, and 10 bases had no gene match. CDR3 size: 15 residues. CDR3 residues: CASSFSGQGGFEAFF. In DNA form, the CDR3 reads TGTGCCAGCAGCTTCTCGGGACAGGGCGGATTCGAAGCTTTCTTT.

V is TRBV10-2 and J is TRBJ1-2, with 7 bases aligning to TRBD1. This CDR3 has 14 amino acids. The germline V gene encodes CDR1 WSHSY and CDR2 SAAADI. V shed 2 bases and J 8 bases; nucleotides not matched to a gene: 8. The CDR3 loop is CASSENQGGPGYTF. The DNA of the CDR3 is TGCGCCAGCAGTGAGAATCAGGGGGGCCCGGGCTACACCTTC.

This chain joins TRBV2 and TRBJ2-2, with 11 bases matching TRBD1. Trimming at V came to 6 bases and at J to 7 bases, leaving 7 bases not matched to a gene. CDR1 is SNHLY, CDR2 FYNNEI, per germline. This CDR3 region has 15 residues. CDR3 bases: TGTGCCAGCAGAACAGGGACAGGGGGTATCGGGGAGCTGTTTTTT. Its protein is CASRTGTGGIGELFF.

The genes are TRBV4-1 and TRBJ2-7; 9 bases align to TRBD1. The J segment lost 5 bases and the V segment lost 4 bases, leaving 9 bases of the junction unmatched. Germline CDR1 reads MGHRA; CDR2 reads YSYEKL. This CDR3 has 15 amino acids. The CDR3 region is CASSRPGQGSDEQYF. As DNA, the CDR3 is TGCGCCAGCAGCCGCCCGGGACAGGGTTCGGACGAGCAGTACTTC.

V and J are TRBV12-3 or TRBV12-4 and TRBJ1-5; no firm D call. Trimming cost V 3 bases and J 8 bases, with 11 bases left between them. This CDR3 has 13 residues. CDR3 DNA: TGTGCCAGCAGTTTTCGGGGTGTGGAGCCCCAGCATTTT. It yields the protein CASSFRGVEPQHF.

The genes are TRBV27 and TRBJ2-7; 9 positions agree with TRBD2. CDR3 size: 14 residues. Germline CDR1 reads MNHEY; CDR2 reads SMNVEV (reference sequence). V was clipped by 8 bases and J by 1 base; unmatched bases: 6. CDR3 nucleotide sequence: TGTGCCAGCGGGAGGACTAGCGAGTCCTACGAGCAGTACTTC. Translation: CASGRTSESYEQYF.